This T cell receptor (beta chain) came from a study of neurological immune-mediated disorders. As for the study in general: Of the 35 or so patients who had multiple sclerosis, about 30 had the relapsing-remitting form and 3 had the secondary progressive form.

Each CDR3 protein is one row after TCRdb ran MiXCR on the 5' RACE reads. The profile shows tens of thousands of distinct CDR3 sequences, around 4% of them singletons. The time point is: longitudinal time-point 3. The CDR3 spans 15 residues. Germline trimming cut 6 bases from V and 10 bases from J; bases unmatched to any gene: 12. Germline V lookup: CDR1 DFQATT, CDR2 SNEGSKA (reference sequence). Whole-study results and caveats: Across subjects, no CDR3 amino acid sequence appeared in expanded clones of more than one subject, a finding that suggested private repertoires in all groups.

In its sample, this clonotype was seen many times. What it recognizes is unknown. This sequence joins TRBV20-1 and TRBJ1-6, with 10 bases lining up with TRBD1. This TCR was recovered from a woman aged 55 to 70 with multiple sclerosis. Sample: PBMCs. CDR3 loop: CSAHPGTGEGSPLHF. In DNA form, the CDR3 reads TGCAGTGCACATCCGGGGACAGGGGAAGGCTCACCCCTCCACTTT.